The clone carrying this T cell receptor (beta chain) was counted many times. In TCRdb, the PCR reads were re-called with MiXCR into one record per CDR3 protein. The sample lists roughly 20,000 distinct CDR3 sequences, roughly two fifths occurring once. The sample belongs to a study of tumor-infiltrating lymphocytes in oesophageal squamous cell carcinoma. This CDR3 has 12 residues. Trimming removed 5 bases from V and 10 bases from J, with 14 bases in between. J is TRBJ1-1 and V is TRBV12-3 or TRBV12-4; no definite D call. Material: normal esophageal tissue next to the tumor. This TCR was recovered from a female donor with esophageal squamous cell carcinoma. CDR3 nucleotide sequence: TGTGCCAGCAGTCCAATAGGTTTTGGAGCTTTCTTT. As protein: CASSPIGFGAFF.